The T cell receptor beta chain under discussion was sequenced for a study of blood T cell repertoires in COVID-19. For the study at large: Sites across the United States, Italy and Spain contributed samples from acute and convalescent COVID-19.

Original methodology: Amplification of reference gene primers was used by the study to estimate nucleated cell counts. Measured with immunoSEQ multiplex PCR; TCRdb has only the in-frame clones, and not every one. From that table come the V and J calls and clone size; the DNA was used to work out D and trimming. The sample contains 110,000 to 150,000 clones, 70% to 90% of which appear only once. The CDR3 runs 12 residues. V was pared by 5 bases and J by 6 bases, with 8 bases between. The germline V gene encodes CDR1 MNHEY and CDR2 SMNVEV (reference sequence). Participants were placed into cohorts based on the clinical history they reported.

The sequence came from a man aged 45-65 years who had recovered from COVID-19. This chain links TRBV27 with TRBJ1-5; D is possibly TRBD1 (6 bases). The sample taken for sequencing was PBMCs or T cells enriched from blood (not recorded which). CDR3 nucleotides: TGTGCCAGCAGTCGAGGGGGTCAGCCCCAGCATTTT. Protein: CASSRGGQPQHF.